Each of the 8 T cell receptor beta chains below was sequenced from the same sample in a study of cytotoxic CD8 clonotypes in ibrutinib-treated CLL (dated by TCRdb to about 2021). Interpreted using the paper, the time point label stands for: 12 months on ibrutinib. Receptor amplification or capture employed the immunoSEQ multiplex PCR assay. As stored in TCRdb, this immuneACCESS dataset retains in-frame rearrangements with V and J assigned. A fraction of the clones does not appear; measured against another copy, unresolved V genes explain less than half of the discrepancy, and the remainder lacks a known reason. The sample table contains 200,000 or so clones; only one count was recorded for approximately 79% of them. Jointly, the top ten make up over 10% of the sample. The sequencing used PBMCs, collected after 12 months of ibrutinib treatment. These TCRs come from a human donor with chronic lymphocytic leukemia.

V usage is TRBV6-6 and J usage is TRBJ1-1; the D is unclear. The CDR3 extends over 13 amino acids. V was cut by 4 bases and J by 7 bases, with 13 bases left in between. Germline V gives CDR1 MNHNY, CDR2 SVGAGI (reference sequence). CDR3 DNA: TGTGCCAGCAGTTCCCGTGAGGTGGGTGAAGCTTTCTTT. Its protein product is CASSSREVGEAFF.

V gene TRBV5-8 combines with J gene TRBJ1-1; D possibly corresponds to TRBD1 (6 bases). There are 14 residues in the CDR3. Trimming took 4 bases from V and 0 from J, leaving 10 bases between them. CDR1 SGHTS and CDR2 YDEGEE come from the germline V gene. CDR3 nucleotide sequence: TGTGCCAGCAGCGCGGGACACTTGAACACTGAAGCTTTCTTT. As protein: CASSAGHLNTEAFF.

The chain employs TRBV12-2 and TRBJ2-5. TRBV12-2 is reported as a pseudogene. The CDR3 is 15 amino acids. The CDR3: CASRLGLPWGETQYF. As DNA, the CDR3 is TGTGCAAGTCGCTTAGGCCTACCGTGGGGAGAGACCCAGTACTTC.

This rearrangement joins TRBV4-1 to TRBJ2-1, with D unresolved. The CDR3 extends over 13 amino acids. The germline CDR1 and CDR2 sequences are MGHRA and YSYEKL. V was cut by 9 bases and J by 2 bases, with 11 bases left in between. The CDR3 region is CASRSVAYNEQFF. In DNA form, the CDR3 reads TGCGCCAGTCGCAGTGTAGCCTACAATGAGCAGTTCTTC.

For the CDR3, the DNA is TGTGCCAGCAGTGCCTCAGCGTCAGACCATCCAATTTCACCCCTCCACTTT. It encodes CASSASASDHPISPLHF. The chain uses TRBV25-1 and TRBJ1-6; D gene ambiguous. The V and J ends lost 4 bases and 9 bases respectively, with 22 bases between them. Germline V gene lookup returns CDR1 MGHDK and CDR2 SYGVNS. This CDR3 contains 17 residues.

This clone was detected only once. The gene calls are TRBV6-5 and TRBJ1-1; no definite D call. V lost 5 bases and J lost 3, with 16 bases in between. The germline V gene has CDR1 MNHEY and CDR2 SVGAGI. The CDR3 sequence is 15 residues long. CDR3 loop: CASSGLVRQHTEAFF. The CDR3 nucleotides read TGTGCCAGCAGTGGGCTTGTGCGGCAGCACACTGAAGCTTTCTTT.

This rearrangement joins TRBV9 to TRBJ2-4, with TRBD2 identical over 8 bases. The CDR3 has 19 residues. Germline V gives CDR1 SGDLS, CDR2 YYNGEE. V lost 1 base and J lost 5; bases outside the gene matches: 17. CDR3: CASSVSTGTRGGGQNIQYF. CDR3 nucleotide sequence: TGTGCCAGCAGCGTATCAACCGGGACTAGGGGAGGAGGGCAAAACATTCAGTACTTC.

The V gene is TRBV19, the J gene TRBJ2-7; D might be TRBD1 (6 bases). V lost 8 bases to trimming and J lost 3 bases, with 14 bases between them. The germline V gene encodes CDR1 LNHDA and CDR2 SQIVND (reference sequence). This CDR3 has 13 residues. The CDR3 here is CASGYGQNYEQYF. The CDR3 region has the DNA TGTGCCAGTGGATACGGACAGAACTACGAGCAGTACTTC.